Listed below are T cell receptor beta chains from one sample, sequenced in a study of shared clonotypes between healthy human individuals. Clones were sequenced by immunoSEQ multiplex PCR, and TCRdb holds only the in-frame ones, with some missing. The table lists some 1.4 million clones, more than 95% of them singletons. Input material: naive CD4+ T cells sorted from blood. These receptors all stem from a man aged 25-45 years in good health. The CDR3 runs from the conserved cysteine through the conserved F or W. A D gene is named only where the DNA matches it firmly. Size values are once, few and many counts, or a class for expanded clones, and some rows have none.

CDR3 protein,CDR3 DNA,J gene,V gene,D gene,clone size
CASSPGEGARDEQYF,TGTGCCAGCAGCCCGGGGGAGGGGGCTAGAGACGAGCAGTACTTC,TRBJ2-7,TRBV7-9,.,.
CASSPYGGPAEAFF,TGTGCCAGCAGCCCATACGGGGGGCCTGCTGAAGCTTTCTTT,TRBJ1-1,TRBV14,.,.
CSVVNTRGYGEKLFF,TGCAGCGTTGTGAATACCAGGGGTTACGGTGAAAAACTGTTTTTT,TRBJ1-4,TRBV29-1,.,.
CASSPSSPDTQYF,TGTGCCAGCAGTCCCAGTTCCCCAGATACGCAGTATTTT,TRBJ2-3,TRBV6-5,.,few
CASSLAGAKNIQYF,TGTGCCAGCAGCTTAGCGGGGGCCAAAAACATTCAGTACTTC,TRBJ2-4,TRBV5-4,TRBD2,.
CASSFQGWETQYF,TGTGCCAGCAGTTTTCAGGGGTGGGAGACCCAGTACTTC,TRBJ2-5,TRBV27,.,.
CASSKARGDTQYF,TGTGCCAGCAGTAAAGCTCGGGGTGATACGCAGTATTTT,TRBJ2-3,TRBV28,.,.
CASSLLWASGRADTGELFF,TGTGCCAGCAGCTTATTGTGGGCTAGCGGGAGGGCAGACACCGGGGAGCTGTTTTTT,TRBJ2-2,TRBV7-2,TRBD2,.
CASSILDRQPQHF,TGTGCCAGTAGTATCCTAGATCGTCAGCCCCAGCATTTT,TRBJ1-5,TRBV19,.,.
CASSLGGTQQETQYF,TGTGCCAGCAGTTTGGGGGGGACGCAACAAGAGACCCAGTACTTC,TRBJ2-5,TRBV28,TRBD2,.
CASSLSWDPTYGYTF,TGTGCCAGTAGTCTTTCATGGGATCCCACCTATGGCTACACCTTC,TRBJ1-2,TRBV19,.,.